This TCR beta chain was observed in a study of cytomegalovirus exposure and HLA in healthy donors. This CDR3 contains 15 residues. Germline loops: CDR1 SGHTA, CDR2 FQGNSA. J lost 2 bases, V lost 3 bases, and 7 bases had no gene match. General study findings and limits: Later analysis identified a missense DCLRE1C variant that was linked to TCR beta V- and J-gene trimming.

PCR involved 60 Vbeta and 13 Jbeta primers. Under the authors' procedure: Unique TCR beta chains numbered approximately 80 million in a later analysis, with around 10 million shared. The data were produced by immunoSEQ multiplex PCR, yet TCRdb's version contains in-frame clones alone and is incomplete. The DNA was the basis for D and trimming; V, J and clone size are from that table. The repertoire holds under 200,000 clones, 82% seen once, with around 1.7% in the top ten. The donors, nominally healthy at sampling, likely had unrecorded immune exposures. Turning to this clone: Its antigen is unidentified.

This sequence was found in a woman aged 18-29 years in good health and CMV-seronegative. The chain combines TRBV7-2 with TRBJ2-7, with 7 bases that match TRBD1. Sequenced material: PBMCs. CDR3 sequence reads: CASSFDRVSAYEQYF. Written as DNA, the CDR3 is TGTGCCAGCAGCTTCGACAGGGTGAGCGCCTACGAGCAGTACTTC.